A selection of T cell receptor beta chains follows, all from one sample in a study of spatial heterogeneity in lung cancer. TCRdb reprocessed the 5' RACE reads with MiXCR, giving one entry per CDR3 protein. The profile shows about 82,000 distinct CDR3 sequences, 10% to 15% of them singletons. The sample was PBMCs, taken at surgery. The source is a male donor with early-stage non-small cell lung cancer. Both conserved end residues are part of each CDR3. D genes are given only for firm matches. The listing skips clone size in some rows; elsewhere it reads once, few, many or a size class.

v_call	j_call	d_call	clone_size	cdr3_nt	cdr3_aa
TRBV6-6	TRBJ1-1	NA	many	TGTGCCAGCAGTTCAGGAGCAAGCACTGAAGCTTTCTTT	CASSSGASTEAFF
TRBV7-8	TRBJ1-2	NA	NA	TGTGCCAGCAGCCACTCCAACTATGGCTACACCTTC	CASSHSNYGYTF
TRBV6-4	TRBJ2-2	TRBD2	many	TGTGCCAGCAGTGACTCCTCCAGCGGGAGTACCACCGGGGAGCTGTTTTTT	CASSDSSSGSTTGELFF
TRBV19	TRBJ2-2	TRBD1	many	TGTGCCAGTAGTTTCTCGGACAGGATCGGGGAGCTGTTTTTT	CASSFSDRIGELFF
TRBV5-1	TRBJ2-5	NA	NA	TGCGCCAGCAGCTTGACAGGGAACCATGAAGAGACCCAGTACTTC	CASSLTGNHEETQYF
TRBV10-3	TRBJ1-1	NA	many	TGTGCCATCAGTGGATACTCGGGACTTGAAGCTTTCTTT	CAISGYSGLEAFF
TRBV29-1	TRBJ1-1	TRBD1	few	TGCAGCGTAGACAGGGTGAACACTGAAGCTTTCTTT	CSVDRVNTEAFF
TRBV27	TRBJ2-7	NA	few	TGTGCCAGCAGTTTATCCGGGATTGAAAGACTCGAGCAGTACTTC	CASSLSGIERLEQYF
TRBV29-1	TRBJ2-4	NA	NA	TGCAGCGTCCGGGACAAAAACATACAGTACTTC	CSVRDKNIQYF
TRBV10-3	TRBJ1-4	TRBD1	few	TGTGCCATCAGGGGGGACAGGGCCAATGAAAAACTGTTTTTT	CAIRGDRANEKLFF
TRBV12-3/TRBV12-4	TRBJ1-2	TRBD1	few	TGTGCCAGCGCTCCGGGACAGGGGGAAATTAACTATGGCTACACCTTC	CASAPGQGEINYGYTF
TRBV6-5	TRBJ2-7	NA	NA	TGTGCCAGCAGTTACGGGCAGGGGATTCCCTACGAGCAGTACTTC	CASSYGQGIPYEQYF
TRBV7-2	TRBJ2-1	TRBD2	NA	TGTGCCAGCAGCGCAACCATTTTGCCTGGACTAGCGCGATCCTACAATGAGCAGTTCTTC	CASSATILPGLARSYNEQFF
TRBV11-1	TRBJ1-1	NA	NA	TGTGCCAGCAGCGCAGAGGCCCCGGACAGGAACACTGAAGCTTTCTTT	CASSAEAPDRNTEAFF
TRBV29-1	TRBJ2-7	TRBD1	few	TGCAGCGTTGAAAAGGGGGCTGGGGAGCAGTACTTC	CSVEKGAGEQYF